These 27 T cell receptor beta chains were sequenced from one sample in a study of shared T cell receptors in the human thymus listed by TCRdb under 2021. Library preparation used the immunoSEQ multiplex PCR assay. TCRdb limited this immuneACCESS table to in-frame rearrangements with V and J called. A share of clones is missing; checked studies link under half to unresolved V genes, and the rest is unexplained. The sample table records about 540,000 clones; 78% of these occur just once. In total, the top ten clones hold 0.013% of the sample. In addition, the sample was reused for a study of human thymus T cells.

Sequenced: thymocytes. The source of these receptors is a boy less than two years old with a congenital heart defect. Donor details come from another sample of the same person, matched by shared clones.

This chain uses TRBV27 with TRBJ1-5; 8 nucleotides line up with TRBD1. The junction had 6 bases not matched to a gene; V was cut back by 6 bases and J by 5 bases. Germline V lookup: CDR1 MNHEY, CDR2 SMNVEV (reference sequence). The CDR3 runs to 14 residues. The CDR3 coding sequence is TGTGCCAGCAGGAGCGGACAGGGCGATCAGCCCCAGCATTTT. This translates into CASRSGQGDQPQHF.

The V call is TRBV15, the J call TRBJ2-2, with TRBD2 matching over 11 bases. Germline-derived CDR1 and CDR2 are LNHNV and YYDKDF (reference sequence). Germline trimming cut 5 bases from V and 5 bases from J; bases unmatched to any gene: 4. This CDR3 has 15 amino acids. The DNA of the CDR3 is TGTGCCACCAGCTTCCTAGCGGGGGGAACCGGGGAGCTGTTTTTT. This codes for CATSFLAGGTGELFF.

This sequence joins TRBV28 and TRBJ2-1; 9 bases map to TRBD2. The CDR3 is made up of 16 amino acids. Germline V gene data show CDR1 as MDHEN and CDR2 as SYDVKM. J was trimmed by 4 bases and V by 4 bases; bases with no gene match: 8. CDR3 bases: TGTGCCAGCAGTTGCCCGGGACTAGCCCCTTACAATGAGCAGTTCTTC. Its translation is CASSCPGLAPYNEQFF.

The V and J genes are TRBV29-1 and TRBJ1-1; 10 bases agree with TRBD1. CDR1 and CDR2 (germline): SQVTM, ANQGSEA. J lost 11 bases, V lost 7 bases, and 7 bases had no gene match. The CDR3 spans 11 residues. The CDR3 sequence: CSGGQGPRAFF. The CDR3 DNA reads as TGCAGCGGGGGACAGGGGCCCAGGGCTTTCTTT.

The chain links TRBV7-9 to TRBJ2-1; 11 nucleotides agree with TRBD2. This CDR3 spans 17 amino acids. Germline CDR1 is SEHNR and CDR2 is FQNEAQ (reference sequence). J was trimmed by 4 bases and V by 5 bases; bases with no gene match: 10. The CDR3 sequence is CASSPTSGTSGYNEQFF. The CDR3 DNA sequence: TGTGCCAGCAGCCCCACCTCCGGGACTAGCGGTTACAATGAGCAGTTCTTC.

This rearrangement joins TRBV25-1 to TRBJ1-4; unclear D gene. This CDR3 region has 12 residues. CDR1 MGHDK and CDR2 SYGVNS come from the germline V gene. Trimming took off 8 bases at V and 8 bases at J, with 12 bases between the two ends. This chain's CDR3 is CASSLTGEKLFF. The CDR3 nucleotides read TGTGCCAGCTCCTTAACGGGGGAAAAACTGTTTTTT.

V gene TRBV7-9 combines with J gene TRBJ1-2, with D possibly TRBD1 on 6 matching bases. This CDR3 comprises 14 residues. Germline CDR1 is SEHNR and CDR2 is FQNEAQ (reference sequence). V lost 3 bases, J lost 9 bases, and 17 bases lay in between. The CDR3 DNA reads TGTGCCAGCAGCTTCGAGACAGGCCCTCCCCGCTACACCTTC. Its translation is CASSFETGPPRYTF.

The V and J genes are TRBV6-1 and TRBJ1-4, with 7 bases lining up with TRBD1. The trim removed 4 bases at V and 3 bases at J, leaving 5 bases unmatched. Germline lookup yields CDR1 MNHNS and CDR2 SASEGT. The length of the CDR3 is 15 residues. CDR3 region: CASSGTGESNEKLFF. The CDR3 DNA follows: TGTGCCAGCAGTGGTACAGGGGAGTCTAATGAAAAACTGTTTTTT.

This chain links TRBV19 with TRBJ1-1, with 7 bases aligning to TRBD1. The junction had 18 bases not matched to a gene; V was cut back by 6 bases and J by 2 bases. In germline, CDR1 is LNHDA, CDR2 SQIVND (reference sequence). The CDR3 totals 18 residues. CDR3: CASSQGRGTGTDNTEAFF. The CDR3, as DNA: TGTGCCAGTAGCCAAGGTAGGGGCACCGGGACAGATAACACTGAAGCTTTCTTT.

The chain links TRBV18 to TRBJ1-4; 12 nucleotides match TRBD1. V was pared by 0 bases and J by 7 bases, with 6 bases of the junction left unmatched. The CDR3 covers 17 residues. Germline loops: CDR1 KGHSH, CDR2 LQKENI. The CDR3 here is CASSPPGQGARGEKLFF. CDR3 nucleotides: TGTGCCAGCTCACCACCGGGACAGGGGGCGAGAGGTGAAAAACTGTTTTTT.

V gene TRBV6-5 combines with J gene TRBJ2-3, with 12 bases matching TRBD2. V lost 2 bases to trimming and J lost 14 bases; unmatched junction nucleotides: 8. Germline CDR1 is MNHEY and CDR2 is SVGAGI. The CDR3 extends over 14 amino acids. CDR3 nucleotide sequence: TGTGCCAGCAGTTACGCGCTAGCGGGAGGGCCGTGGTATTTT. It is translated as CASSYALAGGPWYF.

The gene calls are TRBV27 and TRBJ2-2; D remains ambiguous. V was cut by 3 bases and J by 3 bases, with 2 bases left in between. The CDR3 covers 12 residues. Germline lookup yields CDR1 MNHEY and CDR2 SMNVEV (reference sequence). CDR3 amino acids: CASSFDTGELFF. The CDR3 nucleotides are TGTGCCAGCAGTTTCGACACCGGGGAGCTGTTTTTT.

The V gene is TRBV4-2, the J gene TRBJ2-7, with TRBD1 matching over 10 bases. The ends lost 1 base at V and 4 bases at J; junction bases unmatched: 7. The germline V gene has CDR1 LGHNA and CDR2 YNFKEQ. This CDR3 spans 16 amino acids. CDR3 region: CASSQVGTGATYEQYF. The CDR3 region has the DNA TGTGCCAGCAGCCAAGTTGGGACAGGGGCGACTTACGAGCAGTACTTC.

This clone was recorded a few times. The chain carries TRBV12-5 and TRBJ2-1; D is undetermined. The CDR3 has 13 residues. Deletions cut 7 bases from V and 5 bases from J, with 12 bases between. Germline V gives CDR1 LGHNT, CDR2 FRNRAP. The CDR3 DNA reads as TGTGCTAGTGCCACAACAGCCCACAATGAGCAGTTCTTC. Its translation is CASATTAHNEQFF.

In DNA, the CDR3 is TGTGCCAGCAGTGAGCCGCGGGACTATGGCTACACCTTC. It specifies CASSEPRDYGYTF. The chain carries TRBV25-1 and TRBJ1-2; D remains ambiguous. Trimming removed 3 bases from V and 3 bases from J, with 8 bases in between. This CDR3 has 13 amino acids. Germline CDR1 reads MGHDK; CDR2 reads SYGVNS.

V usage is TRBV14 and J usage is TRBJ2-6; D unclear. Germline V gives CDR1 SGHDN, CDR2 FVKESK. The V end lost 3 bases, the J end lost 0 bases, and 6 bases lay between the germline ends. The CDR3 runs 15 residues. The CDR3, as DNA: TGTGCCAGCAGCCACAGGCCCTCTGGGGCCAACGTCCTGACTTTC. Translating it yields CASSHRPSGANVLTF.

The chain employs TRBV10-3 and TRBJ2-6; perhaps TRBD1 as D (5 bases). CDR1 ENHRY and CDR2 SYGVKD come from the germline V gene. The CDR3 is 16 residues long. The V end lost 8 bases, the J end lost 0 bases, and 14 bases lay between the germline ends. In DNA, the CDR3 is TGTGCCATCGGGCCAGGGTCATCCTCTGGGGCCAACGTCCTGACTTTC. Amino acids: CAIGPGSSSGANVLTF.

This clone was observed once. The chain's CDR3 is CAWSVRTRIGYEQYF. CDR3 bases: TGTGCCTGGAGTGTTAGGACTAGGATAGGGTACGAGCAGTACTTC. The chain joins TRBV30 to TRBJ2-7; 7 bases align to TRBD2. The J segment lost 4 bases and the V segment lost 0 bases, leaving 9 bases of the junction unmatched. CDR3 length: 15 amino acids. Germline V gene sequence: CDR1 GTSNPN, CDR2 SVGIG (reference sequence).

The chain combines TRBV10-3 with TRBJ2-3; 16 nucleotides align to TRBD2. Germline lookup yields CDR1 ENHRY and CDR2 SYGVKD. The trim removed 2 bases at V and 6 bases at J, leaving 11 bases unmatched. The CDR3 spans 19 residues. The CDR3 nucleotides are TGTGCCATCAGTGAGCGGGGGGGACTAGCGGGAGGGCCTTGCGATACGCAGTATTTT. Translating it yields CAISERGGLAGGPCDTQYF.

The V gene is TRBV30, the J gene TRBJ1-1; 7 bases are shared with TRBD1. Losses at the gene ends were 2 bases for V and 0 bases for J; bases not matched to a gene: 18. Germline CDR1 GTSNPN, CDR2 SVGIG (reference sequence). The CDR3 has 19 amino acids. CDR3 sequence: CAWSTMAGTESIMNTEAFF. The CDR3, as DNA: TGTGCCTGGAGTACCATGGCCGGGACAGAGTCTATAATGAACACTGAAGCTTTCTTT.

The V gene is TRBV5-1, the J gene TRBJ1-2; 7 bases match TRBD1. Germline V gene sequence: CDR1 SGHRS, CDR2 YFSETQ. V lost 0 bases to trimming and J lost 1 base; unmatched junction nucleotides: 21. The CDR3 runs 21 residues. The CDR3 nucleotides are TGCGCCAGCAGCTTGGAGTTGTCGAACAGGGGAAGCCTTGAAAGTAACTATGGCTACACCTTC. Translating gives CASSLELSNRGSLESNYGYTF.

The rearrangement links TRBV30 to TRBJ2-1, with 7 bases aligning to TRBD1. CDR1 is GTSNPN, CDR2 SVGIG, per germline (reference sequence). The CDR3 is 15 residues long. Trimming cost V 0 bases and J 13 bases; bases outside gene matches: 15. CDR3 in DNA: TGTGCCTGGAGTGTACGGGCGTGCCCGCAAGGGGGCCAGTTCTTC. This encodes CAWSVRACPQGGQFF.

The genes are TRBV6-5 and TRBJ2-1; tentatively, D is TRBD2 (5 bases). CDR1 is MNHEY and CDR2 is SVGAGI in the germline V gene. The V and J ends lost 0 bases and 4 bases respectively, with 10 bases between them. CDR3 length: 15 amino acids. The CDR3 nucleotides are TGTGCCAGCAGTTACTCCGGGGAAACTTACAATGAGCAGTTCTTC. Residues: CASSYSGETYNEQFF.

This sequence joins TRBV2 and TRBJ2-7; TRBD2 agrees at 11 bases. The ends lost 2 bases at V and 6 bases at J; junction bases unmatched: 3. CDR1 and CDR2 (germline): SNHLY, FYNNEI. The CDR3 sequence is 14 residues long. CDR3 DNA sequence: TGTGCCAGCAGTGAAATAGCGGGAGGGCCCGAGCAGTACTTC. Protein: CASSEIAGGPEQYF.

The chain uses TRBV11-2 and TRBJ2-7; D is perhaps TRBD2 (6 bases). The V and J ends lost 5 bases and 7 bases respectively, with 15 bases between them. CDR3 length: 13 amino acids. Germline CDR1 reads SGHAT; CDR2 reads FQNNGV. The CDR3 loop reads CASSPRLDREQYF. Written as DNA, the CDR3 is TGTGCCAGCAGCCCCCGACTAGATCGGGAGCAGTACTTC.

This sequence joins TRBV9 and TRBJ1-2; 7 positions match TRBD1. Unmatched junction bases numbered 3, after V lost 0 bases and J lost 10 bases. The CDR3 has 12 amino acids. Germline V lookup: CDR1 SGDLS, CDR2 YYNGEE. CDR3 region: CASSVGQGVYTF. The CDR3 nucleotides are TGTGCCAGCAGCGTAGGACAGGGTGTCTACACCTTC. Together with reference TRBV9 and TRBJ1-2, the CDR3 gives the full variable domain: DSGVTQTPKHLITATGQRVTLRCSPRSGDLSVYWYQQSLDQGLQFLIQYYNGEERAKGNILERFSAQQFPDLHSELNLSSLELGDSALYFCASSVGQGVYTFGSGTRLTVV.

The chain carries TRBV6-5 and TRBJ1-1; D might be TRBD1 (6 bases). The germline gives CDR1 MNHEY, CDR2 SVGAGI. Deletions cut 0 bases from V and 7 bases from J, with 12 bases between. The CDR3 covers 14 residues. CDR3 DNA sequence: TGTGCCAGCAGTTACTCTGCTGGGGGCAATGAAGCTTTCTTT. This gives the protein CASSYSAGGNEAFF.